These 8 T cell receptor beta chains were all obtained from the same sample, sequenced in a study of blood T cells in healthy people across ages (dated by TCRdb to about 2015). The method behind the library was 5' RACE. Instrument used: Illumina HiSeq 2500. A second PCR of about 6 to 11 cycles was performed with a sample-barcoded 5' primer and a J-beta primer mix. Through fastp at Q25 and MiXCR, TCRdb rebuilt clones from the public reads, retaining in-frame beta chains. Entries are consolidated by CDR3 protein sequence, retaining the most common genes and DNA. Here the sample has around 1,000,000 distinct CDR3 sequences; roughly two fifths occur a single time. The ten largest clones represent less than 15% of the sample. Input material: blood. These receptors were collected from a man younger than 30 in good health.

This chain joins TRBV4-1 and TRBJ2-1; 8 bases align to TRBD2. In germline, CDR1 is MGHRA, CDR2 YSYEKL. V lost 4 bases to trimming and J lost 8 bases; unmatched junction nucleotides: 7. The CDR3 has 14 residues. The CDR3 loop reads CASSLTGGPYEQFF. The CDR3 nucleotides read TGCGCCAGCAGCCTAACGGGGGGGCCATATGAGCAGTTCTTC.

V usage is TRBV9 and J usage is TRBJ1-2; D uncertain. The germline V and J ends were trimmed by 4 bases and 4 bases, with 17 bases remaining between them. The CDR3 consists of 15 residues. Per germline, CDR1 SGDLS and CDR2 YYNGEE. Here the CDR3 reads CASSTSDLSGYGYTF. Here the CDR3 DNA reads TGTGCCAGCAGCACTTCGGACTTATCGGGCTATGGCTACACCTTC.

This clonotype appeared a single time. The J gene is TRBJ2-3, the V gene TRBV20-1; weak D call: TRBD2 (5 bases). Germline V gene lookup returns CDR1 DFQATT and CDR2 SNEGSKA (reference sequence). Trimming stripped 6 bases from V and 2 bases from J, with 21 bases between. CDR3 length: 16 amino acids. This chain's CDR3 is CSALTPLASDTDTQYF. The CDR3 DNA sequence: TGCAGTGCCCTCACCCCCCTAGCAAGTGACACAGATACGCAGTATTTT.

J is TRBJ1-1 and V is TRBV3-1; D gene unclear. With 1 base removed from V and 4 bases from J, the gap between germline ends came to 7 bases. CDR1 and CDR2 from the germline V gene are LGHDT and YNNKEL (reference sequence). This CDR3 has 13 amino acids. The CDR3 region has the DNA TGTGCCAGCAGCCAAGTTGCGAGCACTGAAGCTTTCTTT. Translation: CASSQVASTEAFF.

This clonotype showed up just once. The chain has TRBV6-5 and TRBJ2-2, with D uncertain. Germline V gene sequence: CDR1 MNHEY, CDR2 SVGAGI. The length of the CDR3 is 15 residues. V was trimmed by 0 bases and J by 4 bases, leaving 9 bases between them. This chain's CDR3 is CASSYSRLGTGELFF. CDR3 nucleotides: TGTGCCAGCAGTTACTCGAGACTGGGCACCGGGGAGCTGTTTTTT.

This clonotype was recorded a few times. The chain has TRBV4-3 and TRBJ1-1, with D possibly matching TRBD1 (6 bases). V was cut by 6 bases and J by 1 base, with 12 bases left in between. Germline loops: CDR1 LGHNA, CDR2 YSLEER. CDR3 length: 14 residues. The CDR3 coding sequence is TGCGCCAGCAGACTTGGACAGAGGAACACTGAAGCTTTCTTT. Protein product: CASRLGQRNTEAFF.

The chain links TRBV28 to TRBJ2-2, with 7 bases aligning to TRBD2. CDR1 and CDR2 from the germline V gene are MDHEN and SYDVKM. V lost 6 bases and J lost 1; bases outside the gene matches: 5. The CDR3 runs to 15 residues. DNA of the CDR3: TGTGCCAGCAGCTGGGGGGGGGTGAACACCGGGGAGCTGTTTTTT. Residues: CASSWGGVNTGELFF.

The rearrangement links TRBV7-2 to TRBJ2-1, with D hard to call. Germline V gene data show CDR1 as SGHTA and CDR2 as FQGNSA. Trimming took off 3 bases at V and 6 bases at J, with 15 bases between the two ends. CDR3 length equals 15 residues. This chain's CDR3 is CASSFPLGAFNEQFF. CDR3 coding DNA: TGTGCCAGCAGCTTCCCTCTCGGTGCCTTCAATGAGCAGTTCTTC.